The 30 T cell receptor beta chains presented below share a single source sample, sequenced in a study of T cells in Graves' hyperthyroidism and ophthalmopathy. Amplified regions were TCR beta CDR3 sequences from RNA transcripts. Carried out on the TCR CDR3, a first-round RT-PCR used the HTBI primer set. TCRdb re-analysed the multiplex PCR reads in MiXCR, keeping a single row per CDR3 protein. The repertoire holds about 180,000 distinct CDR3 sequences, 17% seen once, with roughly 28% in the top ten. The source material was blood. Receptors were obtained from a woman aged 50 to 60 with Graves' hyperthyroidism.

This clonotype has a single count. CDR3 bases: TGTGCCAGCAGCCGGAGGGTGTCAGATACGCAGTATTTT. Protein sequence: CASSRRVSDTQYF. The rearrangement uses TRBV6-1 and TRBJ2-3; TRBD2 might be the D (6 bases). There are 13 residues in the CDR3. Germline V gives CDR1 MNHNS, CDR2 SASEGT. V shed 6 bases and J shed 4 bases, with 11 bases lying between them.

The chain links TRBV20-1 to TRBJ2-5; perhaps TRBD2 as D (6 bases). This CDR3 contains 12 residues. CDR1 DFQATT and CDR2 SNEGSKA come from the germline V gene (reference sequence). V lost 5 bases and J 1 base, leaving 8 bases between the germline ends. The CDR3 loop is CSARTIQETQYF. The CDR3 DNA is TGCAGTGCTCGGACTATCCAAGAGACCCAGTACTTC.

This clonotype was counted ten times or more. The chain recombines TRBV28 with TRBJ1-1; D unresolved. In germline, CDR1 is MDHEN, CDR2 SYDVKM. This CDR3 has 14 residues. V dropped 8 bases and J dropped 3 bases, with 16 bases sitting between them. The CDR3 region is CASRKSGWDTEAFF. CDR3 coding DNA: TGTGCCAGCCGAAAAAGCGGATGGGACACTGAAGCTTTCTTT.

This clonotype was counted ten times or more. This rearrangement joins TRBV6-1 to TRBJ2-1, with 7 positions matching TRBD1. CDR3 length: 19 amino acids. The junction had 23 bases not matched to a gene; V was cut back by 7 bases and J by 5 bases. Germline CDR1 reads MNHNS; CDR2 reads SASEGT. The CDR3 reads CASNRDSLSTIMIHNEQFF. In DNA form, the CDR3 reads TGTGCCAGCAATCGGGACAGCTTATCGACGATTATGATTCACAATGAGCAGTTCTTC.

This clonotype was detected many times. The J gene is TRBJ1-5, the V gene TRBV13; no reliable D call. CDR3 length: 16 residues. CDR1 and CDR2 from the germline V gene are PRHDT and FYEKMQ (reference sequence). V lost 5 bases to trimming and J lost 0 bases, with 14 bases between them. The CDR3 reads CASSQRAGGSNQPQHF. In nucleotides, the CDR3 is TGTGCCAGCAGCCAGAGGGCGGGCGGTAGCAATCAGCCCCAGCATTTT.

This clonotype came up many times. This chain links TRBV6-1 with TRBJ1-6; D call uncertain. Germline assignment: CDR1 MNHNS and CDR2 SASEGT. This CDR3 is built from 16 residues. The V and J ends lost 7 bases and 0 bases respectively, with 13 bases between them. The CDR3 DNA follows: TGTGCCAGCATTACAGCGTTCTCCTCCTATAATTCACCCCTCCACTTT. As protein: CASITAFSSYNSPLHF.

This clonotype has more than one count but fewer than ten. The V call is TRBV7-6, the J call TRBJ1-1; no definite D call. This CDR3 comprises 16 residues. Germline assignment: CDR1 SGHVS and CDR2 FNYEAQ. V was cut by 5 bases and J by 5 bases, with 21 bases left in between. The CDR3 loop reads CASSGYKPDSGTEAFF. The CDR3 region has the DNA TGTGCCAGCAGCGGCTACAAGCCAGATTCGGGAACTGAAGCTTTCTTT.

This clonotype was counted many times. The chain has TRBV11-2 and TRBJ1-5; no firm D call. V shed 1 base and J shed 3 bases, with 4 bases lying between them. The CDR3 is 13 amino acids. The germline gives CDR1 SGHAT, CDR2 FQNNGV. The CDR3 nucleotides are TGTGCCAGCAGCTTAGCTCACAATCAGCCCCAGCATTTT. Translating gives CASSLAHNQPQHF.

This clonotype was detected only a few times. In DNA, the CDR3 is TGTGCCAGTAGTATCGTGGGACAGGCCTCCTACGAGCAGTACTTC. This codes for CASSIVGQASYEQYF. The chain couples TRBV19 to TRBJ2-7; 8 bases line up with TRBD1. V lost 3 bases to trimming and J lost 0 bases; unmatched junction nucleotides: 4. Germline CDR1 and CDR2: LNHDA and SQIVND (reference sequence). The CDR3 spans 15 residues.

Many counts were recorded for this clonotype. The chain uses TRBV7-2 and TRBJ1-1, with a weak D call TRBD1 (6 bases). This CDR3 comprises 15 residues. The V gene's germline CDR1 is SGHTA and CDR2 FQGNSA. V lost 1 base to trimming and J lost 2 bases, with 11 bases between them. This chain's CDR3 is CASSLGGALNTEAFF. The CDR3 DNA is TGTGCCAGCAGCTTAGGGGGGGCCCTCAACACTGAAGCTTTCTTT.

This chain uses TRBV27 with TRBJ2-1; the match to TRBD2 covers 13 bases. V gave up 5 bases and J gave up 8 bases; unmatched junction bases: 6. CDR3 size: 15 residues. Germline loops: CDR1 MNHEY, CDR2 SMNVEV (reference sequence). The CDR3 loop reads CASSPPGLAGDEQFF. CDR3 nucleotides: TGTGCCAGCAGTCCCCCCGGACTAGCGGGAGATGAGCAGTTCTTC.

This clonotype has ten or more counts. The V and J genes are TRBV5-1 and TRBJ2-2; unclear D gene. This CDR3 has 16 residues. The germline V gene encodes CDR1 SGHRS and CDR2 YFSETQ. The V end lost 2 bases, the J end lost 0 bases, and 11 bases lay between the germline ends. DNA of the CDR3: TGCGCCAGCAGCTTACACCCCATTACGAACACCGGGGAGCTGTTTTTT. It encodes CASSLHPITNTGELFF.

This clonotype was detected ten times or more. This chain uses TRBV2 with TRBJ1-1; perhaps TRBD1 as D (5 bases). The CDR3 sequence is 14 residues long. Germline lookup yields CDR1 SNHLY and CDR2 FYNNEI. Trimming took 5 bases from V and 2 from J, leaving 12 bases between them. The CDR3 sequence is CASSHDSTNTEAFF. The CDR3 DNA is TGTGCCAGCAGTCACGACAGTACTAACACTGAAGCTTTCTTT.

This clonotype was picked up many times. The rearrangement uses TRBV19 and TRBJ1-2; D remains ambiguous. From germline, CDR1 is LNHDA and CDR2 SQIVND (reference sequence). The V end was cut by 0 bases, the J end by 4 bases, with 9 bases between. There are 14 residues in the CDR3. Here the CDR3 reads CASSIEGRPYGYTF. CDR3 bases: TGTGCCAGTAGTATAGAGGGCAGACCCTATGGCTACACCTTC.

This clonotype appeared a few times. The genes are TRBV12-3 or TRBV12-4 and TRBJ1-2; weak D call: TRBD1 (6 bases). The CDR3 contains 13 residues. V was clipped by 3 bases and J by 8 bases, with 13 bases between them. The CDR3 sequence is CASSLLAGAGYTF. The CDR3 nucleotides read TGTGCCAGCAGTTTGCTGGCAGGGGCCGGCTACACCTTC.

The table lists this clonotype with many counts. The gene calls are TRBV20-1 and TRBJ1-2, with no clear D. V was pared by 3 bases and J by 1 base, with 12 bases between. The CDR3 length is 14 residues. CDR1 and CDR2 from the germline V gene are DFQATT and SNEGSKA (reference sequence). Written as DNA, the CDR3 is TGCAGTGCTAGGCCACGGGGAAGTAACTATGGCTACACCTTC. It yields the protein CSARPRGSNYGYTF.

There are many counts of this clonotype. The chain carries TRBV18 and TRBJ2-7; D is possibly TRBD1 or TRBD2 (7 bases each). Germline assignment: CDR1 KGHSH and CDR2 LQKENI. V lost 4 bases, J lost 0 bases, and 13 bases lay in between. The CDR3 is 15 amino acids. The CDR3: CASSLQGGASYEQYF. As DNA, the CDR3 is TGTGCCAGCTCACTCCAGGGGGGGGCCTCCTACGAGCAGTACTTC. Based on the CDR3 plus reference TRBV18 and TRBJ2-7, the full variable domain is NAGVMQNPRHLVRRRGQEARLRCSPMKGHSHVYWYRQLPEEGLKFMVYLQKENIIDESGMPKERFSAEFPKEGPSILRIQQVVRGDSAAYFCASSLQGGASYEQYFGPGTRLTVT.

This clonotype has a count of ten or more. The V gene is TRBV12-3 or TRBV12-4, the J gene TRBJ1-6, with D possibly TRBD1 on 6 matching bases. With 1 base removed from V and 6 bases from J, the gap between germline ends came to 10 bases. This CDR3 region has 15 residues. The DNA of the CDR3 is TGTGCCAGCAGTTTAGGGCAGGGGTCTAATTCACCCCTCCACTTT. Its protein is CASSLGQGSNSPLHF.

This clonotype occurred many times. The J gene is TRBJ1-4, the V gene TRBV15; weak D call: TRBD1 (5 bases). Trimming took 5 bases from V and 6 from J, leaving 10 bases between them. Germline CDR1 is LNHNV and CDR2 is YYDKDF (reference sequence). The CDR3 extends over 13 amino acids. This CDR3 reads CATSPGVDEKLFF. The CDR3 DNA follows: TGTGCCACCAGCCCGGGGGTTGATGAAAAACTGTTTTTT.

This clonotype has at least ten counts. This sequence joins TRBV6-1 and TRBJ1-1; D is possibly TRBD1 (5 bases). V was pared by 6 bases and J by 10 bases, with 15 bases between. Germline values: CDR1 MNHNS, CDR2 SASEGT. The CDR3 covers 12 residues. CDR3 in amino acids: CASSPPGRRAFF. Written as DNA, the CDR3 is TGTGCCAGCAGCCCACCGGGGCGGCGAGCTTTCTTT.

This clonotype was observed at least ten times. V and J are TRBV3-1 and TRBJ2-1; 12 bases align to TRBD2. Germline lookup yields CDR1 LGHDT and CDR2 YNNKEL (reference sequence). The CDR3 runs to 14 residues. V shed 1 base, J shed 16 bases, and the junction held 8 bases outside the gene matches. The DNA of the CDR3 is TGTGCCAGCAGCCAAGTGGGCCTAGCGGGGGGGATCTTCTTC. As protein: CASSQVGLAGGIFF.

This clonotype was seen many times. The rearrangement links TRBV27 to TRBJ1-1; 7 bases line up with TRBD1. V lost 4 bases, J lost 5 bases, and 10 bases stayed unmatched. Germline V CDR1 and CDR2: MNHEY, SMNVEV (reference sequence). This CDR3 has 15 amino acids. CDR3 loop: CASSSRNTGVTEAFF. CDR3 nucleotide sequence: TGTGCCAGCAGTTCACGTAATACAGGGGTGACTGAAGCTTTCTTT.

There are many counts of this clonotype. J is TRBJ2-7 and V is TRBV7-9; 7 bases fit TRBD2. Looked up from germline, CDR1 is SEHNR and CDR2 is FQNEAQ (reference sequence). This CDR3 has 16 residues. Losses at the gene ends were 4 bases for V and 2 bases for J; bases not matched to a gene: 11. The CDR3 region has the DNA TGTGCCAGCAGCTCCGACCTTAGCGGGCCTACCTACGAGCAGTACTTC. This encodes CASSSDLSGPTYEQYF.

The chain combines TRBV20-1 with TRBJ1-6; D is undetermined. This CDR3 has 15 residues. Trimming left V 5 bases short and J 8 bases short, with 19 bases between. The germline gives CDR1 DFQATT, CDR2 SNEGSKA (reference sequence). The CDR3, as DNA: TGCAGTGCTGTTTCACGCCGGGCCGAGGATTCACCCCTCCACTTT. Its protein product is CSAVSRRAEDSPLHF.

This clonotype was recorded many times. The rearrangement joins TRBV24-1 to TRBJ1-1, with TRBD1 identical over 8 bases. V lost 10 bases, J lost 3 bases, and 6 bases stayed unmatched. CDR1 and CDR2 (germline): KGHDR, SFDVKD. This CDR3 comprises 13 residues. CDR3 sequence reads: CATQGAQDTEAFF. CDR3 DNA sequence: TGTGCCACGCAGGGGGCGCAGGACACTGAAGCTTTCTTT.

This clonotype came up once. The V gene is TRBV28, the J gene TRBJ1-1; possibly TRBD1 for D (5 bases). The germline CDR1 and CDR2 sequences are MDHEN and SYDVKM. This CDR3 contains 15 residues. V lost 3 bases and J lost 5, with 16 bases in between. CDR3 sequence reads: CASSLGGGFRTEAFF. For the CDR3, the DNA is TGTGCCAGCAGTTTGGGCGGGGGATTTCGGACTGAAGCTTTCTTT.

This clonotype was counted at least ten times. The chain uses TRBV5-1 and TRBJ1-1; 7 bases align to TRBD1. This CDR3 contains 15 residues. Trimming at V came to 4 bases and at J to 4 bases, leaving 10 bases not matched to a gene. Germline CDR1 and CDR2: SGHRS and YFSETQ. The CDR3: CASSRQTGIGTEAFF. For the CDR3, the DNA is TGCGCCAGCAGCAGACAGACAGGGATCGGCACTGAAGCTTTCTTT.

This clonotype has at least ten counts. The V call is TRBV11-1, the J call TRBJ2-1, with 14 bases that match TRBD2. Germline assignment: CDR1 SGHAT and CDR2 FQDESV (reference sequence). Trimming took 4 bases from V and 8 from J; bases not matched to a gene: 4. CDR3 length: 15 amino acids. The CDR3 nucleotides read TGTGCCAGCAGCTCCGGGACTAGCGGGGGCTATGAGCAGTTCTTC. It encodes CASSSGTSGGYEQFF.

This clonotype occurred many times. The genes are TRBV2 and TRBJ1-5; unclear D gene. V dropped 8 bases and J dropped 2 bases, with 16 bases sitting between them. The V gene's germline CDR1 is SNHLY and CDR2 FYNNEI. The CDR3 spans 15 residues. The CDR3 loop is CASGDGSHGNQPQHF. The DNA of the CDR3 is TGTGCCAGCGGAGATGGTTCGCATGGCAATCAGCCCCAGCATTTT.

This clonotype was detected a few times. J is TRBJ2-7 and V is TRBV18; TRBD2 matches 9 bases. The CDR3 loop spans 14 amino acids. Germline CDR1 reads KGHSH; CDR2 reads LQKENI. With 8 bases clipped from V and 2 bases from J, the junction kept 7 bases outside the gene matches. Here the CDR3 reads CASPPGGRAYEQYF. As DNA, the CDR3 is TGTGCCAGCCCCCCAGGCGGGAGGGCCTACGAGCAGTACTTC.